The clone carrying this T cell receptor beta chain was detected only a few times. The data were taken from a study of blood T cell repertoires in COVID-19. Study-wide context: There were acute and convalescent COVID-19 samples, and they came from the United States, Italy and Spain.

Sequencing was performed with immunoSEQ multiplex PCR; in TCRdb, only in-frame clones are kept and a portion is missing. The sample includes roughly 60,000 clones, around 83% of them seen just once. The germline gives CDR1 MNHEY, CDR2 SVGAGI. Trimming took 2 bases from V and 7 from J, leaving 9 bases between them. CDR3 length: 13 amino acids. This TCR came from a woman aged 80 or older with acute or convalescent COVID-19. Sequencing was performed on peripheral blood. The rearrangement links TRBV6-5 to TRBJ2-1; D is ambiguous. The DNA for the CDR3 is TGTGCCAGCAGTTACGAGGTTTCTAATGAGCAGTTCTTC. Protein: CASSYEVSNEQFF.